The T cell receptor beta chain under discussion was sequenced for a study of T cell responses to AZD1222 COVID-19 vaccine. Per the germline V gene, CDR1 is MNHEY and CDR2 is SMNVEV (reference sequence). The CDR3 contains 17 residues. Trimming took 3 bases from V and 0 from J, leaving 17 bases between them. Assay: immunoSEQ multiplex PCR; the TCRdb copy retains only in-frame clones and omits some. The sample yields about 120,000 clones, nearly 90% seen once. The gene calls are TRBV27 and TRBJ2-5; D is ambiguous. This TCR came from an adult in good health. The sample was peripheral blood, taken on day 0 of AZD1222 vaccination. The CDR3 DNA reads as TGTGCCAGCAGTTTGTGGCTCACACGAACCTACCAAGAGACCCAGTACTTC. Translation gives CASSLWLTRTYQETQYF.